The 24 T cell receptor beta chains given below trace back to one sample, sequenced in a study of blood T cell dynamics during melanoma immunotherapy. This sample's time point: week 3, after first cycle of checkpoint inhibitor. Assay: immunoSEQ multiplex PCR; the TCRdb copy retains only in-frame clones and omits some. This table holds some 15,000 clones, about 93% found once. Sequencing was performed on blood, taken from a patient treated with checkpoint blockade. The receptors come from a human donor with melanoma.

The V and J genes are TRBV7-2 and TRBJ1-5; D may be TRBD1 (6 bases). Germline CDR1 reads SGHTA; CDR2 reads FQGNSA. The CDR3 is 15 residues long. The V and J ends lost 3 bases and 1 base respectively, with 10 bases between them. Here the CDR3 reads CASSFNQGSNQPQHF. In nucleotides, the CDR3 is TGTGCCAGCAGCTTCAATCAGGGGAGCAATCAGCCCCAGCATTTT.

CDR3 region: CASNIIGGGGEAFF. Written as DNA, the CDR3 is TGTGCCAGCAACATCATTGGGGGGGGCGGTGAAGCTTTCTTT. This sequence joins TRBV11-2 and TRBJ1-1; TRBD1 might be the D (6 bases). This CDR3 has 14 amino acids. The germline V gene has CDR1 SGHAT and CDR2 FQNNGV. Trimming pared 7 bases from V and 7 bases from J, leaving 19 bases between.

The V and J genes are TRBV6-1 and TRBJ1-2, with a weak D call TRBD1 (6 bases). The CDR3 sequence is 15 residues long. The germline V gene encodes CDR1 MNHNS and CDR2 SASEGT. The ends were cut back, 5 bases at V and 4 bases at J, with 17 bases in the middle. The CDR3 is CASSNPGTTLYGYTF. In DNA form, the CDR3 reads TGTGCCAGCAGTAATCCCGGGACAACACTCTATGGCTACACCTTC.

The rearrangement links TRBV4-2 to TRBJ1-2; 8 bases agree with TRBD1. The length of the CDR3 is 14 residues. The germline V gene has CDR1 LGHNA and CDR2 YNFKEQ. V dropped 0 bases and J dropped 8; count of bases not matched to a gene: 5. For the CDR3, the DNA is TGTGCCAGCAGCCAAGATCAGGGGGCGCAGGGCTACACCTTC. It codes for CASSQDQGAQGYTF.

The chain is built from TRBV7-9 and TRBJ2-7, with TRBD2 matching 13 bases. J gave up 3 bases and V 5 bases, and 7 bases lay outside the gene matches. The CDR3 consists of 16 residues. CDR1 is SEHNR, CDR2 FQNEAQ, per germline (reference sequence). CDR3 residues: CASSGGLAGRVYEQYF. The CDR3 DNA sequence: TGTGCCAGCAGCGGGGGACTAGCGGGAAGGGTCTACGAGCAGTACTTC.

As concerns this clone: An end of the junction does not agree with germline; a read error may underlie this. The rearrangement uses TRBV19 and TRBJ2-3, with 9 bases aligning to TRBD2. This CDR3 has 12 amino acids. Germline V lookup: CDR1 LNHDA, CDR2 SQIVND (reference sequence). CDR3 sequence (DNA): TGTGCCACCGGGACTAGCAGAGATACGCAGTATTTT. Its protein is CATGTSRDTQYF.

The V and J genes are TRBV5-1 and TRBJ2-1; 10 nucleotides agree with TRBD2. V gave up 1 base and J gave up 10 bases; unmatched junction bases: 11. The CDR3 spans 16 residues. Germline V CDR1 and CDR2: SGHRS, YFSETQ. The CDR3 sequence is CASSLFPAGGHREQFF. The DNA of the CDR3 is TGCGCCAGCAGCTTGTTCCCAGCGGGGGGGCACCGGGAGCAGTTCTTC.

The chain joins TRBV27 to TRBJ1-1; the D is unclear. Germline V gives CDR1 MNHEY, CDR2 SMNVEV (reference sequence). The CDR3 has 13 amino acids. V lost 2 bases and J 1 base, leaving 5 bases between the germline ends. The CDR3 is CASSLRANTEAFF. CDR3 sequence (DNA): TGTGCCAGCAGTTTAAGAGCGAACACTGAAGCTTTCTTT.

This sequence joins TRBV30 and TRBJ2-1; TRBD1 matches 7 bases. CDR1 GTSNPN and CDR2 SVGIG come from the germline V gene (reference sequence). The CDR3 contains 14 residues. CDR3 amino acids: CAGARDRLINEQFF. Written as DNA, the CDR3 is TGTGCTGGGGCCCGGGACAGACTTATAAATGAGCAGTTCTTC.

The chain employs TRBV5-1 and TRBJ2-1; perhaps D is TRBD1 or TRBD2 (5 bases each). The V end lost 0 bases, the J end lost 6 bases, and 10 bases lay between the germline ends. The CDR3 is made up of 14 amino acids. Germline assignment: CDR1 SGHRS and CDR2 YFSETQ. CDR3 sequence: CASSLVWGSNEQFF. The CDR3, as DNA: TGCGCCAGCAGCTTGGTTTGGGGGTCCAATGAGCAGTTCTTC.

This chain connects TRBV7-6 to TRBJ2-5, with D unclear. Trimming stripped 2 bases from V and 7 bases from J, with 8 bases between. CDR3 length equals 12 residues. Germline CDR1 is SGHVS and CDR2 is FNYEAQ. The CDR3 spells CASSLPAGTQYF. The CDR3 bases are TGTGCCAGCAGCTTACCAGCAGGGACCCAGTACTTC.

The rearrangement joins TRBV2 to TRBJ2-5; 13 bases are a match to TRBD2. Losses at the gene ends were 5 bases for V and 2 bases for J; bases not matched to a gene: 5. This CDR3 spans 16 amino acids. Germline CDR1 and CDR2: SNHLY and FYNNEI. This CDR3 reads CASSKTGLAGQETQYF. For the CDR3, the DNA is TGTGCCAGCAGTAAAACGGGACTAGCGGGACAAGAGACCCAGTACTTC.

The J gene is TRBJ1-2, the V gene TRBV19; 8 bases fit TRBD1. CDR1 and CDR2 (germline): LNHDA, SQIVND (reference sequence). V shed 7 bases, J shed 8 bases, and the junction held 18 bases outside the gene matches. CDR3 length equals 16 residues. Here the CDR3 reads CASTDGQGRGSFGYTF. The CDR3 bases are TGTGCCAGTACTGACGGACAGGGCCGGGGGTCTTTCGGCTACACCTTC. The complete variable domain, with remaining parts taken from reference TRBV19 and TRBJ1-2, reads DGGITQSPKYLFRKEGQNVTLSCEQNLNHDAMYWYRQDPGQGLRLIYYSQIVNDFQKGDIAEGYSVSREKKESFPLTVTSAQKNPTAFYLCASTDGQGRGSFGYTFGSGTRLTVV.

The gene calls are TRBV6-6 and TRBJ1-4, with unresolved D. V dropped 0 bases and J dropped 1 base, with 6 bases sitting between them. CDR1 and CDR2 (germline): MNHNY, SVGAGI (reference sequence). The CDR3 runs to 15 residues. CDR3: CASSYSPGTNEKLFF. The CDR3 DNA reads TGTGCCAGCAGTTACTCCCCGGGAACTAATGAAAAACTGTTTTTT.

This clone was seen a few times. J is TRBJ1-1 and V is TRBV10-1; maybe TRBD1 (5 bases). With 2 bases removed from V and 2 bases from J, the gap between germline ends came to 9 bases. This CDR3 has 14 amino acids. Germline-derived CDR1 and CDR2 are WNHNN and SYGVQD (reference sequence). The CDR3 here is CASSEGGANTEAFF. In DNA form, the CDR3 reads TGCGCCAGCAGTGAGGGGGGAGCAAACACTGAAGCTTTCTTT.

This clone is a singleton in its sample. V and J are TRBV6-1 and TRBJ1-2; D not resolved. V was cut by 8 bases and J by 0 bases, with 16 bases left in between. This CDR3 region has 15 residues. Germline V gene sequence: CDR1 MNHNS, CDR2 SASEGT. Written as DNA, the CDR3 is TGTGCCAGCTCGGTAGAGGAACACGCTAACTATGGCTACACCTTC. Translating gives CASSVEEHANYGYTF.

The chain uses TRBV4-1 and TRBJ1-3; no definite D call. Germline CDR1 is MGHRA and CDR2 is YSYEKL. CDR3 length: 15 residues. The V and J ends lost 2 bases and 2 bases respectively, with 10 bases between them. CDR3 region: CASSQLHGAGNTIYF. The CDR3 DNA reads as TGCGCCAGCAGCCAACTACACGGGGCTGGAAACACCATATATTTT.

About this clone: Germline and junction disagree at one end, which may indicate a read error. The V and J genes are TRBV18 and TRBJ1-2, with D perhaps TRBD1 (5 bases). This CDR3 has 13 amino acids. The V gene's germline CDR1 is KGHSH and CDR2 LQKENI. CDR3: CASSPGLREGESF. Here the CDR3 DNA reads TGTGCCAGCTCACCAGGGCTAAGGGAAGGGGAGTCGTTC.

CDR3 DNA sequence: TGTGCCTGGAGCGCATCCACAGGGCAGTCACCCCTCCACTTT. This codes for CAWSASTGQSPLHF. The chain joins TRBV30 to TRBJ1-6, with D possibly being TRBD1 (6 bases). Trimming left V 3 bases short and J 10 bases short, with 16 bases between. This CDR3 contains 14 residues. Germline V gene lookup returns CDR1 GTSNPN and CDR2 SVGIG (reference sequence).

The gene calls are TRBV7-6 and TRBJ2-1; D is possibly TRBD2 (7 bases). Germline V CDR1 and CDR2: SGHVS, FNYEAQ. V gave up 7 bases and J gave up 0 bases, with 22 bases separating them. The CDR3 runs 18 residues. This chain's CDR3 is CASIRSPPGGHSYNEQFF. CDR3 in DNA: TGTGCCAGCATCCGCAGCCCCCCGGGGGGCCACTCCTACAATGAGCAGTTCTTC.

The V gene is TRBV6-1, the J gene TRBJ1-3; 8 bases fit TRBD1. Per germline, CDR1 MNHNS and CDR2 SASEGT. There are 15 residues in the CDR3. J lost 8 bases, V lost 5 bases, and 11 bases had no gene match. In nucleotides, the CDR3 is TGTGCCAGCAGTTTCGGACAGGGAAGTGAGGACACCATATATTTT. It specifies CASSFGQGSEDTIYF.

The rearrangement links TRBV5-1 to TRBJ1-5; D is unresolved. V shed 0 bases and J shed 5 bases, with 6 bases lying between them. CDR1 and CDR2 (germline): SGHRS, YFSETQ. CDR3 length equals 13 residues. The CDR3: CASSLGLDQPQHF. CDR3 coding DNA: TGCGCCAGCAGCTTGGGACTTGATCAGCCCCAGCATTTT.

The V call is TRBV28, the J call TRBJ2-3, with D possibly TRBD1 on 6 matching bases. Germline loops: CDR1 MDHEN, CDR2 SYDVKM. This CDR3 is 15 amino acids long. V was cut by 4 bases and J by 2 bases, with 13 bases left in between. CDR3 amino acids: CASSSWTVYTDTQYF. The CDR3 bases are TGTGCCAGCAGTTCCTGGACAGTTTACACAGATACGCAGTATTTT.

This rearrangement joins TRBV6-5 to TRBJ1-3; D unclear. The CDR3 contains 14 residues. Germline values: CDR1 MNHEY, CDR2 SVGAGI. With 0 bases removed from V and 2 bases from J, the gap between germline ends came to 5 bases. CDR3 coding DNA: TGTGCCAGCAGTTACTCTAGGGCTGGAAACACCATATATTTT. This sequence encodes CASSYSRAGNTIYF.